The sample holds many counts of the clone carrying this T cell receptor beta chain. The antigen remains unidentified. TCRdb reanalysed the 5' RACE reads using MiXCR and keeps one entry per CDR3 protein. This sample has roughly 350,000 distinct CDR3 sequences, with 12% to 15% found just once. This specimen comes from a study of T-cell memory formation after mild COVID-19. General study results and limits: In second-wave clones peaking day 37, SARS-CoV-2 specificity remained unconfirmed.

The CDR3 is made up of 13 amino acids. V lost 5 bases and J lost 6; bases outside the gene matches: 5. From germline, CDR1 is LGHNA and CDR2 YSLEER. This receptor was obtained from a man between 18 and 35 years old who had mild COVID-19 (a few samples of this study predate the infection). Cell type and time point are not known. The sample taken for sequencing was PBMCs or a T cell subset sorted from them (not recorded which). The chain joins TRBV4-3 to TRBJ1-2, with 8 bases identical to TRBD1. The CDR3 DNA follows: TGCGCCAGCAGCTCCCGGACAGGGAATGGCTACACCTTC. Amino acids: CASSSRTGNGYTF.